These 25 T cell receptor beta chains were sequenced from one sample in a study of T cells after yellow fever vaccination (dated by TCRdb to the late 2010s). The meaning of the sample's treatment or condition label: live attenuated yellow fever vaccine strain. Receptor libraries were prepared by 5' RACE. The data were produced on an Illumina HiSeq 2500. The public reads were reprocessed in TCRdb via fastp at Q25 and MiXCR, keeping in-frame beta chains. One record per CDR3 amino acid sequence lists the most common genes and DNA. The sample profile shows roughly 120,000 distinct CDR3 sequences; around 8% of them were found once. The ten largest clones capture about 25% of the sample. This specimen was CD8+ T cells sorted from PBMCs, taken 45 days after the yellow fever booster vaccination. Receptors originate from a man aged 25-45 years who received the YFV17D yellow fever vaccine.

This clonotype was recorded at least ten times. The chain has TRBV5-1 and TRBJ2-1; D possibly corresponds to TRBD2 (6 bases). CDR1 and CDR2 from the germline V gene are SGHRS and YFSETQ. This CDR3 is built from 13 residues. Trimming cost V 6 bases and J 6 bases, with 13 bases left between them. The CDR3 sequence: CASTMGGINEQFF. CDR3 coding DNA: TGCGCCAGCACCATGGGCGGGATCAATGAGCAGTTCTTC.

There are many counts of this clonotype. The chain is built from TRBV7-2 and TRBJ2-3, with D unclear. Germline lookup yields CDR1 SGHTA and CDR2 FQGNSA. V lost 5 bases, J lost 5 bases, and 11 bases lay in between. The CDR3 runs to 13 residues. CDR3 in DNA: TGTGCCAGCAGCCGAGGTTTTGGAGATACGCAGTATTTT. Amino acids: CASSRGFGDTQYF.

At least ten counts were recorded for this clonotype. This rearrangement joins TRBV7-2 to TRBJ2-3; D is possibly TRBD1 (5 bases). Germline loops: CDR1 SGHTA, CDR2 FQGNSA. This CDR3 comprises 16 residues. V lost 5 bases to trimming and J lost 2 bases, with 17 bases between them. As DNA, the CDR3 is TGTGCCAGCAGCCTTCTACCAGGGCCCCCCACAGATACGCAGTATTTT. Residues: CASSLLPGPPTDTQYF.

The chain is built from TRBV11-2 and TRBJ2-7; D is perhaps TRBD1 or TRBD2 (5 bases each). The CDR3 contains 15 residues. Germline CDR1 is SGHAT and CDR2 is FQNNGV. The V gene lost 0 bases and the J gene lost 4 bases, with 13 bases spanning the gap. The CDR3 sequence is CASSLDGDQLYEQYF. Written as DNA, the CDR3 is TGTGCCAGCAGCTTAGATGGGGACCAATTATACGAGCAGTACTTC. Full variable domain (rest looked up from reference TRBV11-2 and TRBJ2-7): EAGVAQSPRYKIIEKRQSVAFWCNPISGHATLYWYQQILGQGPKLLIQFQNNGVVDDSQLPKDRFSAERLKGVDSTLKIQPAKLEDSAVYLCASSLDGDQLYEQYFGPGTRLTVT.

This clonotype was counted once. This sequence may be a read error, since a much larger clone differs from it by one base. CDR3 amino acids: CASRRRRQYRDTQYF. CDR3 nucleotides: TGTGCCAGCAGGCGAAGACGACAGTACAGAGATACGCAGTATTTT. The chain couples TRBV28 to TRBJ2-3, with D maybe TRBD1 (5 bases). Trimming took off 6 bases at V and 5 bases at J, with 18 bases between the two ends. The CDR3 consists of 15 residues. Germline CDR1 MDHEN, CDR2 SYDVKM. Variable domain in full (rest from reference TRBV28 and TRBJ2-3): DVKVTQSSRYLVKRTGEKVFLECVQDMDHENMFWYRQDPGLGLRLIYFSYDVKMKEKGDIPEGYSVSREKKERFSLILESASTNQTSMYLCASRRRRQYRDTQYFGPGTRLTVL.

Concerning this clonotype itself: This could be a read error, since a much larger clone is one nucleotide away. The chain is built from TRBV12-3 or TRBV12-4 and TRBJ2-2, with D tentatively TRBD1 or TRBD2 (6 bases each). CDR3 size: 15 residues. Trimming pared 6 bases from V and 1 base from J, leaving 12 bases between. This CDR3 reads CASRLGGLNTGELFF. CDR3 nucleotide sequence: TGTGCCAGCAGGTTGGGGGGCTTGAACACCGGGGAGCTGTTTTTT.

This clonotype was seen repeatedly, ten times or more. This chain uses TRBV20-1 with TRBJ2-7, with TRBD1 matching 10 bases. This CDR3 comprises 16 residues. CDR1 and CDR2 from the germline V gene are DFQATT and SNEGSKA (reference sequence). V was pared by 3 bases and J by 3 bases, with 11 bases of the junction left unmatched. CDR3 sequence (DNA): TGCAGTGCTAGCCCCCAACCCGGGACAGGGGTCTACGAGCAGTACTTC. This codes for CSASPQPGTGVYEQYF.

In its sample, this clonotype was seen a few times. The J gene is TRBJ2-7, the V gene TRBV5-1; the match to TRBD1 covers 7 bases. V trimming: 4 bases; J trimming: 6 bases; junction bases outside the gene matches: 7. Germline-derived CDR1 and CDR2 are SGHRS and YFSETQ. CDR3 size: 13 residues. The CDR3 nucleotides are TGCGCCAGCAGCACCCCCGGACAGGCCGAGCAGTACTTC. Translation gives CASSTPGQAEQYF.

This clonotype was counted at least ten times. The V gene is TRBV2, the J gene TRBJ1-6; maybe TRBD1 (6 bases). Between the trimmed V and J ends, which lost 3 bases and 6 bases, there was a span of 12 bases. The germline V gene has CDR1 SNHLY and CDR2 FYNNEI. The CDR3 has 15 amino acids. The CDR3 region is CASSDRQERNSPLHF. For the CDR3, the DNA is TGTGCCAGCAGTGATCGACAGGAACGTAATTCACCCCTCCACTTT.

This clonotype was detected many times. CDR3 sequence reads: CSAGTYNEQFF. The CDR3 DNA reads as TGCAGTGCAGGTACCTACAATGAGCAGTTCTTC. The V gene is TRBV20-1, the J gene TRBJ2-1; D gene ambiguous. This CDR3 spans 11 amino acids. The ends were cut back, 6 bases at V and 2 bases at J, with 5 bases in the middle. In germline, CDR1 is DFQATT, CDR2 SNEGSKA (reference sequence).

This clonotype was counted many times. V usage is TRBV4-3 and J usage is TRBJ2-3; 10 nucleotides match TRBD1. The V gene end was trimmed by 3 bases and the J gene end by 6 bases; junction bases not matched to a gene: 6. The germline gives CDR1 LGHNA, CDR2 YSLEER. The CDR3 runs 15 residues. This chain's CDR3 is CASSHHDRGLDTQYF. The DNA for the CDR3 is TGCGCCAGCAGCCATCACGACAGGGGGCTTGATACGCAGTATTTT.

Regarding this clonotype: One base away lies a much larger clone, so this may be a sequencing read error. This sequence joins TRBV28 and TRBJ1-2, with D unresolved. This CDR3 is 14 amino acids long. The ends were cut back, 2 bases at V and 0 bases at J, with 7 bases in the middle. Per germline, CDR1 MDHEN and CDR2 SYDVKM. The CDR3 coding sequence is TGTGCCAGCAGTTTACGTGGAGCTAACTATGGCTACACCTTC. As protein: CASSLRGANYGYTF.

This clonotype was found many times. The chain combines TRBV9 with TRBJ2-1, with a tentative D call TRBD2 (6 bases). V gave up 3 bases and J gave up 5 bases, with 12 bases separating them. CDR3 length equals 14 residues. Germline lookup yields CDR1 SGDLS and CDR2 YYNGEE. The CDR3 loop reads CASSERVGDNEQFF. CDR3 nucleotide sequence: TGTGCCAGCAGCGAGCGGGTTGGGGACAATGAGCAGTTCTTC. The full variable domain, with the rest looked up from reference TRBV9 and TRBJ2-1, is DSGVTQTPKHLITATGQRVTLRCSPRSGDLSVYWYQQSLDQGLQFLIQYYNGEERAKGNILERFSAQQFPDLHSELNLSSLELGDSALYFCASSERVGDNEQFFGPGTRLTVL.

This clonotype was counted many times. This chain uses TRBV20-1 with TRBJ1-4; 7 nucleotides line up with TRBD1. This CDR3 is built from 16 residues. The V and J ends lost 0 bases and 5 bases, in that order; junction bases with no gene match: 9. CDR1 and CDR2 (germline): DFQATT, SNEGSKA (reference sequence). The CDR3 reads CSARDPFGTENEKLFF. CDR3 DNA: TGCAGTGCTAGAGATCCCTTCGGGACAGAAAATGAAAAACTGTTTTTT.

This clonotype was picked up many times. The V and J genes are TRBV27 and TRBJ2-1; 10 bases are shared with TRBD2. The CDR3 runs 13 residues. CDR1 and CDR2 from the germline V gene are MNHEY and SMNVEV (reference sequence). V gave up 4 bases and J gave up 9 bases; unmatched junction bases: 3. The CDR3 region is CASSSSGRAEQFF. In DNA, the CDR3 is TGTGCCAGCAGTTCCAGCGGGAGGGCTGAGCAGTTCTTC.

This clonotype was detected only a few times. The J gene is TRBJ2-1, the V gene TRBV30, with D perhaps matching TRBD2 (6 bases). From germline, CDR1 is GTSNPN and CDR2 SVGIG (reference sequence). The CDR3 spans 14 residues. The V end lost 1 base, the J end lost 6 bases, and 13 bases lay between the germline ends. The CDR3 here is CAWSDPGLGNEQFF. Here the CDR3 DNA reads TGTGCCTGGAGTGACCCGGGACTCGGCAATGAGCAGTTCTTC.

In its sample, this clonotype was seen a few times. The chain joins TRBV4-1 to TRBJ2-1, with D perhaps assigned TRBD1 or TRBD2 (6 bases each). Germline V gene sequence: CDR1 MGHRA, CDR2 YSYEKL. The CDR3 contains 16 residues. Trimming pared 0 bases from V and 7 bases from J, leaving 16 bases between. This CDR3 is CASSQDPRGARNEQFF. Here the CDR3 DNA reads TGCGCCAGCAGCCAAGATCCGAGGGGGGCGAGGAATGAGCAGTTCTTC.

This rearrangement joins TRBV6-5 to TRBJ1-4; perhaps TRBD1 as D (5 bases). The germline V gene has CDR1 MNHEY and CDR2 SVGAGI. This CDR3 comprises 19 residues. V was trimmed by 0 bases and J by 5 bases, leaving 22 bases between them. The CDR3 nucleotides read TGTGCCAGCAGTTACTCCCGCGGGCAGGGCGGGGGGACGAATGAAAAACTGTTTTTT. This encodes CASSYSRGQGGGTNEKLFF.

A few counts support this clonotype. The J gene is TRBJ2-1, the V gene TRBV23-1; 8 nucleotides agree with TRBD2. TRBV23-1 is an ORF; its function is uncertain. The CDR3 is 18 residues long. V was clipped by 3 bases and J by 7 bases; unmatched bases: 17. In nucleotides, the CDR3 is TGCGCCAGCAGTCACTTTCCCCCAGCGGGAGTAAGGTGTAATGAGCAGTTCTTC. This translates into CASSHFPPAGVRCNEQFF.

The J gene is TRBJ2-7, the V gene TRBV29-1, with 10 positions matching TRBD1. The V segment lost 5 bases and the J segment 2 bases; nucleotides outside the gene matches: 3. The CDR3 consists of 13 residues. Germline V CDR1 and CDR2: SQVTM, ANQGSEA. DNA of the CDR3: TGCAGCGTTAGAGGACAGGGGGCCTACGAGCAGTACTTC. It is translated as CSVRGQGAYEQYF.

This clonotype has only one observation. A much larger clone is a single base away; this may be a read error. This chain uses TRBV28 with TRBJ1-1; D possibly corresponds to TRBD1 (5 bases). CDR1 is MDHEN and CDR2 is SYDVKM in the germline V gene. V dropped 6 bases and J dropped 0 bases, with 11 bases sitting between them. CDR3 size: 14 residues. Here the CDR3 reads CASRQIGVNTEAFF. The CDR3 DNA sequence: TGTGCCAGCAGACAGATAGGGGTGAACACTGAAGCTTTCTTT.

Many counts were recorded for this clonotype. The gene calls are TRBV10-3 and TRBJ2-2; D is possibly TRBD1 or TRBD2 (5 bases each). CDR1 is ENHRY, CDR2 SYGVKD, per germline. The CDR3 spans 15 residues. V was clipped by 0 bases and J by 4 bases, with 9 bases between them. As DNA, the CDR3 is TGTGCCATCAGTGAGTCTACGGGACCCACCGGGGAGCTGTTTTTT. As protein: CAISESTGPTGELFF.

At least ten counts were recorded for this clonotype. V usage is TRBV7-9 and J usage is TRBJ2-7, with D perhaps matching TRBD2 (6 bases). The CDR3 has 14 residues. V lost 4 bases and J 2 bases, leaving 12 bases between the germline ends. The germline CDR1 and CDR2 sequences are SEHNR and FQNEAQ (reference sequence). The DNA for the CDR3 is TGTGCCAGCAGCTCGCGGACTACCCCCTACGAGCAGTACTTC. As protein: CASSSRTTPYEQYF. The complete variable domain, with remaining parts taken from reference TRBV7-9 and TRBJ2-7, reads DTGVSQNPRHKITKRGQNVTFRCDPISEHNRLYWYRQTLGQGPEFLTYFQNEAQLEKSRLLSDRFSAERPKGSFSTLEIQRTEQGDSAMYLCASSSRTTPYEQYFGPGTRLTVT.

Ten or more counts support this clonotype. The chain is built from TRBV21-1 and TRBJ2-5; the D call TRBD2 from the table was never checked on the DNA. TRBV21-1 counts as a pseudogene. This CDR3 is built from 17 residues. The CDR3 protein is CASSKVGLAGEGETQYF. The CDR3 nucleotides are TGTGCCAGCAGCAAAGTGGGCCTAGCGGGAGAAGGGGAGACCCAGTACTTC.

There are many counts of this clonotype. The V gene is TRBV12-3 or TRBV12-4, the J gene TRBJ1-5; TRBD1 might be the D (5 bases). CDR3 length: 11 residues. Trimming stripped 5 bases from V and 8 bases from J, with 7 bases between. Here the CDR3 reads CASSRGEPQHF. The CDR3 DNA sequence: TGTGCCAGCAGTCGGGGGGAGCCCCAGCATTTT.